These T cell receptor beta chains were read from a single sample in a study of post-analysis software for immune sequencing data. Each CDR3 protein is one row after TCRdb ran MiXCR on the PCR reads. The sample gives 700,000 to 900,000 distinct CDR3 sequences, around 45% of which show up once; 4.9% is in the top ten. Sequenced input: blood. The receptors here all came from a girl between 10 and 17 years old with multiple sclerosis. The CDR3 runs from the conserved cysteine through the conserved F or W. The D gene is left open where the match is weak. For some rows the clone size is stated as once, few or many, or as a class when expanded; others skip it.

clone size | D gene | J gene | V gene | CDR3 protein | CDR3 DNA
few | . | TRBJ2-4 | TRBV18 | CASSPIRGPKNIQYF | TGTGCCAGCTCACCCATCCGGGGGCCCAAAAACATTCAGTACTTC
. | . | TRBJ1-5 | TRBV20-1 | CSAREGGDQPQHF | TGCAGTGCTAGAGAGGGTGGTGATCAGCCCCAGCATTTT
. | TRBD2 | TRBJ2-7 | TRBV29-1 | CSVVGTSGSIDEQYF | TGCAGCGTTGTAGGTACTAGCGGGAGTATCGACGAGCAGTACTTC
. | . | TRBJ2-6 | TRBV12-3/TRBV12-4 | CASSPVFPLAGANVLTF | TGTGCCAGCAGCCCGGTCTTTCCCCTAGCTGGGGCCAACGTCCTGACTTTC
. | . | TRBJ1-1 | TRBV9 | CASSVDEAPGTEAFF | TGTGCCAGCAGCGTAGATGAGGCCCCGGGGACTGAAGCTTTCTTT
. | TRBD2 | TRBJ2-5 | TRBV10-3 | CAISVGGLDGETQYF | TGTGCCATCAGTGTGGGAGGACTAGACGGCGAGACCCAGTACTTC
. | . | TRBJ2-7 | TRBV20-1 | CSARDPPEQYF | TGCAGTGCTAGAGATCCCCCCGAGCAGTACTTC
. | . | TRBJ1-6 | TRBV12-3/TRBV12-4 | CASSGTSNSPLHF | TGTGCCAGCAGCGGGACATCTAATTCACCCCTCCACTTT
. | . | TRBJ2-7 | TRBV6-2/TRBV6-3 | CASSTRRDPYEQYF | TGTGCCAGCAGTACCAGGAGGGACCCCTACGAGCAGTACTTC
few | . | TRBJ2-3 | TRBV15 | CATSSRTASTDTQYF | TGTGCCACCAGTTCCCGGACAGCTAGCACAGATACGCAGTATTTT
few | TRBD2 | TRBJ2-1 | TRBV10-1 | CASSELASGAYNEQFF | TGCGCCAGCAGTGAGCTGGCTAGCGGGGCCTACAATGAGCAGTTCTTC
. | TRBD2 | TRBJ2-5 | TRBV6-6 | CASSHGGEKETQYF | TGTGCCAGCAGCCACGGGGGGGAGAAAGAGACCCAGTACTTC
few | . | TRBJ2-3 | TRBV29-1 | CSVRARDPGADTQYF | TGCAGCGTTCGGGCCCGGGACCCGGGGGCAGATACGCAGTATTTT
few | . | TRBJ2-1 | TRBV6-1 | CASSEAPKGGHNEQFF | TGTGCCAGCAGTGAAGCCCCAAAGGGTGGGCACAATGAGCAGTTCTTC
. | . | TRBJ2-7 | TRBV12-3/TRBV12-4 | CASRTRIDSYEQYF | TGTGCCAGCAGGACCCGAATAGACAGCTACGAGCAGTACTTC
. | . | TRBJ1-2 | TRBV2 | CASKLGGYTF | TGTGCCAGTAAACTGGGTGGCTACACCTTC